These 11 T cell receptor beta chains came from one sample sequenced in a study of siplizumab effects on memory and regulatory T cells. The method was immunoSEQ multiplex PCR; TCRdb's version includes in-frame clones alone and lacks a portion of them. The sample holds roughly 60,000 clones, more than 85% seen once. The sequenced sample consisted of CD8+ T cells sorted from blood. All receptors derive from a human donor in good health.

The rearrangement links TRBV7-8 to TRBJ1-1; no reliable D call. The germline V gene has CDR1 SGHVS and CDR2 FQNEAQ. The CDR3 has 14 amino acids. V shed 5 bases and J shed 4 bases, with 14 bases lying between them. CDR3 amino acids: CASSPRSGFTEAFF. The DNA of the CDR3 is TGTGCCAGCAGCCCGAGATCGGGGTTCACTGAAGCTTTCTTT. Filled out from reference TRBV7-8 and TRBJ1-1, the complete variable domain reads GAGVSQSPRYKVAKRGQDVALRCDPISGHVSLFWYQQALGQGPEFLTYFQNEAQLDKSGLPSDRFFAERPEGSVSTLKIQRTQQEDSAVYLCASSPRSGFTEAFFGQGTRLTVV.

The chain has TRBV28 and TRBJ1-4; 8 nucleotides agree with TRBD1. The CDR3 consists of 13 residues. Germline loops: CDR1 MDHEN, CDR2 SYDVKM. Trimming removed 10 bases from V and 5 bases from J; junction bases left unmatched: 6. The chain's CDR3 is CATTGQENEKLFF. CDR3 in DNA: TGTGCCACCACGGGACAGGAGAATGAAAAACTGTTTTTT.

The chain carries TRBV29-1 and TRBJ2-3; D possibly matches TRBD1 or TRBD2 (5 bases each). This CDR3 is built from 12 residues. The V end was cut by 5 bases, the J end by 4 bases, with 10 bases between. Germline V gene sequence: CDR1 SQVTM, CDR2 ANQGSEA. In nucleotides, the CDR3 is TGCAGCGTTACGGGACCACCAGATACGCAGTATTTT. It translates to CSVTGPPDTQYF.

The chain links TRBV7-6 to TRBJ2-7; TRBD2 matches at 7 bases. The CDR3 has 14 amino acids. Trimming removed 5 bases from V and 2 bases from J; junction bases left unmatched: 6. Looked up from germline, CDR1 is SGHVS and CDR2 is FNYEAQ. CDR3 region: CASSEAGLPYEQYF. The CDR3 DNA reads TGTGCCAGCAGCGAAGCGGGACTCCCCTACGAGCAGTACTTC.

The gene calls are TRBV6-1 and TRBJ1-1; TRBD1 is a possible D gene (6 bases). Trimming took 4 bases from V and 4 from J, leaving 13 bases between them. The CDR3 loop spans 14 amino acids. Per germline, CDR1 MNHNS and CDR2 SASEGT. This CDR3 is CASSVGGHGTEAFF. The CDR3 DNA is TGTGCCAGCAGTGTCGGGGGGCACGGCACTGAAGCTTTCTTT.

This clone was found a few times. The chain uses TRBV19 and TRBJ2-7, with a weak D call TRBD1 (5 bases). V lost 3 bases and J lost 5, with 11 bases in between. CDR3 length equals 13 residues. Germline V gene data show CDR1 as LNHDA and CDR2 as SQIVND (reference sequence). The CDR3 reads CASSMGRVHEQYF. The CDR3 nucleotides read TGTGCCAGTAGTATGGGCAGGGTCCACGAGCAGTACTTC.

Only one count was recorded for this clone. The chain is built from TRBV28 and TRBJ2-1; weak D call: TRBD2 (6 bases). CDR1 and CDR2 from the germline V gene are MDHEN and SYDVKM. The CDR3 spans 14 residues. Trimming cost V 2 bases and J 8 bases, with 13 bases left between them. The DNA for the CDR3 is TGTGCCAGCAGTTTAGTTGCGGGAAGGGATGAGCAGTTCTTC. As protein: CASSLVAGRDEQFF. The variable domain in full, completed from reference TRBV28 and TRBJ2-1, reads DVKVTQSSRYLVKRTGEKVFLECVQDMDHENMFWYRQDPGLGLRLIYFSYDVKMKEKGDIPEGYSVSREKKERFSLILESASTNQTSMYLCASSLVAGRDEQFFGPGTRLTVL.

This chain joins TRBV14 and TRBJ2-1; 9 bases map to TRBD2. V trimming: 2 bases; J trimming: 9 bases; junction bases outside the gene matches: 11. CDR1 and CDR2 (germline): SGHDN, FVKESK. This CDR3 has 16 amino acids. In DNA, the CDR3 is TGTGCCAGCAGCCAACCCCTAGCGGGGCTAAGGGGTGAGCAGTTCTTC. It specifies CASSQPLAGLRGEQFF.

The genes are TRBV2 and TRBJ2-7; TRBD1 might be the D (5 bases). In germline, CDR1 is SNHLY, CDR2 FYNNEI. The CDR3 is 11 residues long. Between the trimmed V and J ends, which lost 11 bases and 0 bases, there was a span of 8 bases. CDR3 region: CAVTASYEQYF. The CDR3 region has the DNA TGTGCCGTGACAGCCTCCTACGAGCAGTACTTC.

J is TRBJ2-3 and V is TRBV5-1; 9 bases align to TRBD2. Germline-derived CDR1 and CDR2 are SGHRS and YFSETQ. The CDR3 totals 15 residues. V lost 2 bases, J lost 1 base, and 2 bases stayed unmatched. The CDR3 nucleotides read TGCGCCAGCAGCTTTTTAGCGGGAGGCACAGATACGCAGTATTTT. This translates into CASSFLAGGTDTQYF. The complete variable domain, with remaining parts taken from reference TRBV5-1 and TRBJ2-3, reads KAGVTQTPRYLIKTRGQQVTLSCSPISGHRSVSWYQQTPGQGLQFLFEYFSETQRNKGNFPGRFSGRQFSNSRSEMNVSTLELGDSALYLCASSFLAGGTDTQYFGPGTRLTVL.

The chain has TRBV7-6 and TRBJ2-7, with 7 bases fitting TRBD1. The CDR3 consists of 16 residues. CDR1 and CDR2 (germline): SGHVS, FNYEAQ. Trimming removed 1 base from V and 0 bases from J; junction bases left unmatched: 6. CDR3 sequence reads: CASSLGADRSSYEQYF. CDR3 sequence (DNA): TGTGCCAGCAGCTTAGGGGCGGACAGGAGCTCCTACGAGCAGTACTTC.